This TCR beta chain was sequenced for a study of OX40 agonist ivuxolimab in advanced cancers. About the study: Across the patients, intravenous ivuxolimab was delivered every 2 weeks at 0.01 to 10 mg/kg. General observations from the study: Both blood CD4+ and CD8+ T cells showed clonal growth by week 6 at 0.1 to 3.0 mg/kg. Some patients who did not respond also had low normalized T-cell clonal expansion.

Blood was sampled at baseline, cycle 4 day 1, and cycle 7 day 1. Concerning this clone: What it binds is unknown.

This CDR3 is built from 14 residues. V dropped 1 base and J dropped 5 bases, with 9 bases sitting between them. Germline CDR1 is SGHNT and CDR2 is YYREEE (reference sequence). Only in-frame clones appear in the TCRdb table, and some are missing; sequencing was by immunoSEQ multiplex PCR. This table has about 51,000 clones, 70% to 80% appearing once. The specimen comprised CD4+ or CD8+ T cells sorted from blood, sampled in a trial of the OX40 agonist ivuxolimab. V gene TRBV5-4 combines with J gene TRBJ2-2; maybe TRBD2 (6 bases). The clonotype was recovered from an adult with an advanced solid tumor such as melanoma, head and neck, liver or kidney cancer. The CDR3 loop is CASSLIGGTGELFF. CDR3 bases: TGTGCCAGCAGCTTGATCGGGGGAACCGGGGAGCTGTTTTTT.